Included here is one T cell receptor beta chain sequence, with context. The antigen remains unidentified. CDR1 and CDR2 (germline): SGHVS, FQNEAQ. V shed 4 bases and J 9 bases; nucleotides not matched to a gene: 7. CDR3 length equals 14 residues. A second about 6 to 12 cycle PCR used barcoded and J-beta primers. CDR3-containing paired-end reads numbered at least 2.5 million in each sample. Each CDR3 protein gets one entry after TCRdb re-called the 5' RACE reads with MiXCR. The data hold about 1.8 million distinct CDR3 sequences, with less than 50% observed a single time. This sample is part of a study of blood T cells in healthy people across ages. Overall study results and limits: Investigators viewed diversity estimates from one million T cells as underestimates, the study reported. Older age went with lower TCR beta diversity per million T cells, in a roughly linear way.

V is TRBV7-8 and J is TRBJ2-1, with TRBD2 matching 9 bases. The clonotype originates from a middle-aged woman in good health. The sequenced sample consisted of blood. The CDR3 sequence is CASSSRGGRGEQFF. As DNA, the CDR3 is TGTGCCAGCAGCTCGCGGGGGGGCCGTGGTGAGCAGTTCTTC.